This T cell receptor beta chain was documented in a study of T-cell memory formation after mild COVID-19. Across the whole study: Clusters were largely donor specific. The study, taken as a whole, reports: Largely, contracting CD4+ clones fell within CM and EM, and contracting CD8+ clones within EMRA. Pre-infection memory carried some responding clones, suggesting that cross-reactive memory joined. What remained unconfirmed was the SARS-CoV-2 specificity of second-wave clones peaking on day 37.

A single record per CDR3 protein comes from TCRdb applying MiXCR to the 5' RACE reads. This sample has around 250,000 distinct CDR3 sequences; 16% occur once, and the top ten carry about a fifth. Deletions cut 6 bases from V and 5 bases from J, with 13 bases between. The CDR3 extends over 13 amino acids. The germline gives CDR1 MNHEY, CDR2 SVGAGI. This clonotype was seen only a few times. The antigen remains unidentified. This chain uses TRBV6-5 with TRBJ1-1; D gene ambiguous. The clonotype was recovered from a young man who had mild COVID-19 (a few samples of this study predate the infection). Cell type and time point are not known. Material for sequencing was PBMCs or a T cell subset sorted from them (not recorded which). CDR3 loop: CASRPEGGTEAFF. In DNA, the CDR3 is TGTGCCAGCAGGCCTGAAGGTGGTACTGAAGCTTTCTTT.